The clone carrying this TCR beta chain was recorded many times. These data belong to a study of beta chain features in type 1 diabetes. Looking at the study overall: Sorted cells examined across all samples numbered 107,917,701.

The authors reverse transcribed all of the isolated RNA, so sequencing captured expressed TCRB transcripts. Sequenced by immunoSEQ multiplex PCR; TCRdb stores in-frame clones only, minus some. The data show some 220,000 clones, about a tenth seen once. Between the trimmed V and J ends, which lost 0 bases and 10 bases, there was a span of 12 bases. Germline CDR1 and CDR2: GTSNPN and SVGIG (reference sequence). This CDR3 has 12 residues. V usage is TRBV30 and J usage is TRBJ1-2, with D tentatively TRBD1 (5 bases). The clonotype was recovered from a man aged 18 to 29 in good health. The sequenced sample was central memory CD4+ T cells from blood. For the CDR3, the DNA is TGTGCCTGGAGTGTAACAGGCCTCCCCTACACCTTC. This gives the protein CAWSVTGLPYTF.